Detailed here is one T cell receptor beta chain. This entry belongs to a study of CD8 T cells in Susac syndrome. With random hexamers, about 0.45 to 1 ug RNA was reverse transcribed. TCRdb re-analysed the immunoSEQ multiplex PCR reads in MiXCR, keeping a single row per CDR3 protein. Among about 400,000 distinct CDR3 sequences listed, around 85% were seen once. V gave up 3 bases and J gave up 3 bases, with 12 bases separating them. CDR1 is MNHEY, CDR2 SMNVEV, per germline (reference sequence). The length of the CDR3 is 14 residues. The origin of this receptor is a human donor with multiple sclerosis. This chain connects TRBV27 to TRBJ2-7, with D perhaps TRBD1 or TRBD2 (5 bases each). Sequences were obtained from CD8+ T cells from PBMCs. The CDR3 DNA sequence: TGTGCCAGCAGTTTTCGGGGCAGGGTCTACGAGCAGTACTTC. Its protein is CASSFRGRVYEQYF.